This record looks at one T cell receptor (beta chain) sequence and its context. Antigen: not known. Naive T cells were sorted: CD4+CD8-CD45RO-CD45RA+ for CD4+, CD8+CD4-CD45RA+CD27bright for CD8+. The sample belongs to a study of healthy donors' naive CD4 and CD8 T cells. Study results and caveats: Reportedly, most V and J gene segments showed naive CD4+ versus CD8+ bias. Bias from naive T cell homeostatic proliferation was not addressed. Positive CDR3 charge linked to CD4+ cells, negative to CD8+ cells.

Starting from roughly 0.55 ug of total RNA, TCR libraries were made with linear amplification. From the reads, TCRdb called clonotypes with MiXCR, one entry per CDR3 protein. This sample has around 180,000 distinct CDR3 sequences, with over 60% found just once. CDR3 length equals 9 residues. The germline CDR1 and CDR2 sequences are SNHLY and FYNNEI. This TCR came from a pool of human donors in good health; the sample pools cells from several healthy donors. Sample: naive CD4+ and CD8+ T cells sorted from blood, pooled from several donors. The chain carries TRBV2 and TRBJ2-7; D unclear. CDR3 residues: CAVGPEQYF. The CDR3 nucleotides are TGTGCGGTGGGTCCCGAGCAGTACTTC.